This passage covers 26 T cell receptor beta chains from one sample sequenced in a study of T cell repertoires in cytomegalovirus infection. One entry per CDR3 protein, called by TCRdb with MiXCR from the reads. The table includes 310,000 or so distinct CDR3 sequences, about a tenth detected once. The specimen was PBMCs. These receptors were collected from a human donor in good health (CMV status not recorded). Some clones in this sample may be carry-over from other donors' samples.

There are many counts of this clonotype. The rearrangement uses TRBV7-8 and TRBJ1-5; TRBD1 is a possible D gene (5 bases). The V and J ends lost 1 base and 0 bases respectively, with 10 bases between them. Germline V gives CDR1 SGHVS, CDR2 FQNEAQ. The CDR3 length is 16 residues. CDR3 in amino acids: CASSLGAGYSNQPQHF. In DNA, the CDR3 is TGTGCCAGCAGCTTAGGGGCAGGGTATAGCAATCAGCCCCAGCATTTT.

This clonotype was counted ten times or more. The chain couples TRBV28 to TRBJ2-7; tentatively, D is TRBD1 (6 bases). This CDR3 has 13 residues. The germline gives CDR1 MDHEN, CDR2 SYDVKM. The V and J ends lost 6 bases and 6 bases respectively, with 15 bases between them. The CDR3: CASSSTGLSEQYF. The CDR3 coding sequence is TGTGCCAGCAGCTCAACAGGGTTGAGCGAGCAGTACTTC.

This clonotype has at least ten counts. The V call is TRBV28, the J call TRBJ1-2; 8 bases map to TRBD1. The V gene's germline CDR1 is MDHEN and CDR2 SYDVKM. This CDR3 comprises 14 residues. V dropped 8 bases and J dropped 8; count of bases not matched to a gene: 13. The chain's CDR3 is CASEESGGVWGYTF. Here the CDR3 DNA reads TGTGCCAGCGAAGAATCAGGGGGCGTCTGGGGCTACACCTTC.

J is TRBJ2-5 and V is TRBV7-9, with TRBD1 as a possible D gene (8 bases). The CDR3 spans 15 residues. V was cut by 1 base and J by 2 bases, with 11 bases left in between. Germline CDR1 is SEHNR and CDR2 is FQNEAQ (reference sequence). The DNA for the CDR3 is TGTGCCAGCAGCTTAGACAGGGGGGGACAAGAGACCCAGTACTTC. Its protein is CASSLDRGGQETQYF.

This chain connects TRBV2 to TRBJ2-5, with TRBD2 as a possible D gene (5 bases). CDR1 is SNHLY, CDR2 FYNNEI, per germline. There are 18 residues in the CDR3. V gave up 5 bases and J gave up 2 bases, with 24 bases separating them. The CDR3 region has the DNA TGTGCCAGCAGTTTTAGAGGGCCGCGTGCAGTCAGACAAGAGACCCAGTACTTC. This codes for CASSFRGPRAVRQETQYF.

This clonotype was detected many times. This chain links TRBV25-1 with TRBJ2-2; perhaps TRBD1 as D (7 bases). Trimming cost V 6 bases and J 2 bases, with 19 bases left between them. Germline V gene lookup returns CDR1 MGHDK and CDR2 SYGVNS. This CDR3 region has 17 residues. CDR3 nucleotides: TGTGCCAGCAGCGGGACTCCCAGGGGGTTAAACACCGGGGAGCTGTTTTTT. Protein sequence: CASSGTPRGLNTGELFF. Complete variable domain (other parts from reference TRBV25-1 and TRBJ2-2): EADIYQTPRYLVIGTGKKITLECSQTMGHDKMYWYQQDPGMELHLIHYSYGVNSTEKGDLSSESTVSRIRTEHFPLTLESARPSHTSQYLCASSGTPRGLNTGELFFGEGSRLTVL.

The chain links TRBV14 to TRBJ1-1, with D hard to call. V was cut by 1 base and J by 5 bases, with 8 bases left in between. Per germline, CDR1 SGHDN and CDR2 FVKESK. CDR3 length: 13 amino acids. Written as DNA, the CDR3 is TGTGCCAGCAGCCAAGTGCGGGCTACTGAAGCTTTCTTT. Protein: CASSQVRATEAFF.

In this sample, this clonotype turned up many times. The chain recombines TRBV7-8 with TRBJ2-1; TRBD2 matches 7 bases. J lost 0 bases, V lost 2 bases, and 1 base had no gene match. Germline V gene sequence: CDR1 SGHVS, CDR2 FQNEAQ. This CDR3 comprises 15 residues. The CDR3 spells CASSLRGVSYNEQFF. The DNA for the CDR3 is TGTGCCAGCAGCTTACGGGGGGTCTCCTACAATGAGCAGTTCTTC.

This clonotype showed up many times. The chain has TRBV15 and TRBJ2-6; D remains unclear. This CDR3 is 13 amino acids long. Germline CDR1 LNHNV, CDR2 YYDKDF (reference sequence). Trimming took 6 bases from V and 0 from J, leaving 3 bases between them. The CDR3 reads CATRISGANVLTF. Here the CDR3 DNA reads TGTGCCACCAGAATCTCTGGGGCCAACGTCCTGACTTTC.

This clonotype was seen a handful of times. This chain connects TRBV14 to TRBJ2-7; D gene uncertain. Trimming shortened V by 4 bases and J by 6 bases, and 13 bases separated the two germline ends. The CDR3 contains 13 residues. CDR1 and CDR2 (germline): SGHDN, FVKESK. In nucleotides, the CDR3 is TGTGCCAGCAGCCCCCGGAATTTTGGCGAGCAGTACGTC. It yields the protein CASSPRNFGEQYV.

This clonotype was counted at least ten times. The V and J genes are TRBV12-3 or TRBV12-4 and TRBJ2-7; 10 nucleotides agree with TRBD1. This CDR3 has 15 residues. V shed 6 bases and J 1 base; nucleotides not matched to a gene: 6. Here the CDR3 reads CASSRTGGFSYEQYF. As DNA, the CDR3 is TGTGCCAGCAGCCGGACAGGGGGTTTTTCCTACGAGCAGTACTTC.

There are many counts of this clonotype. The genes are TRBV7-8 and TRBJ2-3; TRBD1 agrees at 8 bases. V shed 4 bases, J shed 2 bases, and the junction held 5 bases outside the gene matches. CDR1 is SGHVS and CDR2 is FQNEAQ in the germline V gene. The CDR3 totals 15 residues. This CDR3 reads CASSWDRRHTDTQYF. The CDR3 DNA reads TGTGCCAGCAGCTGGGACAGGCGACACACAGATACGCAGTATTTT.

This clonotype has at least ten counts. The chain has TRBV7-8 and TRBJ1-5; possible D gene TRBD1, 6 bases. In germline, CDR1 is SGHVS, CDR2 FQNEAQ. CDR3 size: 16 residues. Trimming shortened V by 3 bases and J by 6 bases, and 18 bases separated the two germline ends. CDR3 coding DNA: TGTGCCAGCAGCTTGGAACAGGGAGCTTGGGGTCAGCCCCAGCATTTT. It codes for CASSLEQGAWGQPQHF. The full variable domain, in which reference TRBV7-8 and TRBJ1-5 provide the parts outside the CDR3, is GAGVSQSPRYKVAKRGQDVALRCDPISGHVSLFWYQQALGQGPEFLTYFQNEAQLDKSGLPSDRFFAERPEGSVSTLKIQRTQQEDSAVYLCASSLEQGAWGQPQHFGDGTRLSIL.

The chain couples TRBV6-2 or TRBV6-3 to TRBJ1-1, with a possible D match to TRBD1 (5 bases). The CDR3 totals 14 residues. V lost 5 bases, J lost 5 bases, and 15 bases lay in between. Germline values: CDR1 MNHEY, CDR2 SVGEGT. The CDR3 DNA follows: TGTGCCAGCAGTGGAGGAGCCAGGGAGACTGAAGCTTTCTTT. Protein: CASSGGARETEAFF.

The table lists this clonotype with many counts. The CDR3 DNA reads TGTGCCAGCAGACCCCAGACAGGAGTAGTCGAGCAGTACTTC. Translation: CASRPQTGVVEQYF. V and J are TRBV6-1 and TRBJ2-7, with D possibly TRBD1 on 6 matching bases. Trimming stripped 6 bases from V and 6 bases from J, with 18 bases between. Germline V gene sequence: CDR1 MNHNS, CDR2 SASEGT. CDR3 length: 14 amino acids.

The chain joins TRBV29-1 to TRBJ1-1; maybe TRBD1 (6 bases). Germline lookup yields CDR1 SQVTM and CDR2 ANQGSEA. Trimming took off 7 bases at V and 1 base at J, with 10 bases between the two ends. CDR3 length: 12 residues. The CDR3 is CSAGQRNTEAFF. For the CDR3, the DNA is TGCAGCGCTGGACAGAGGAACACTGAAGCTTTCTTT.

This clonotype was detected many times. CDR3 residues: CASSLAGGPVNEQFF. The CDR3 nucleotides read TGTGCCAGCAGCTTAGCTGGGGGGCCGGTTAATGAGCAGTTCTTC. The chain carries TRBV7-2 and TRBJ2-1; either TRBD1 or TRBD2 may supply D (6 bases each). The CDR3 length is 15 residues. Germline-derived CDR1 and CDR2 are SGHTA and FQGNSA. Trimming took 0 bases from V and 7 from J, leaving 13 bases between them.

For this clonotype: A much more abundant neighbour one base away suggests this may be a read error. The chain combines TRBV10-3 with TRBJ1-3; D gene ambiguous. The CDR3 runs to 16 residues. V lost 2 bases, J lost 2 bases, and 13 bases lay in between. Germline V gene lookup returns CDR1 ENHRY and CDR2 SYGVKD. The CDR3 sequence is CAISESRRPTGNTIYF. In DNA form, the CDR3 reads TGTGCCATCAGTGAGAGTCGGCGCCCCACTGGAAACACCATATATTTT.

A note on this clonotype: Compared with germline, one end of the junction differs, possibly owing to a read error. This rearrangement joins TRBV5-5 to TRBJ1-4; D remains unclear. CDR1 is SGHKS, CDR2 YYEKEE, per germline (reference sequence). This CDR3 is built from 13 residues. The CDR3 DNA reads TGTGCCAGCAGCCCGGATGGGGATGAAAATCTGTTTTTT. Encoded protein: CASSPDGDENLFF.

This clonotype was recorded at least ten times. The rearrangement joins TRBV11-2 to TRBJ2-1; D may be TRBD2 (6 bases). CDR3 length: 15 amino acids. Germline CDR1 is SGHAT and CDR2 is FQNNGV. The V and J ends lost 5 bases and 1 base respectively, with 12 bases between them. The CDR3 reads CASSIRGTSYNEQFF. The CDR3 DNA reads TGTGCCAGCAGCATCCGGGGGACTTCCTACAATGAGCAGTTCTTC.

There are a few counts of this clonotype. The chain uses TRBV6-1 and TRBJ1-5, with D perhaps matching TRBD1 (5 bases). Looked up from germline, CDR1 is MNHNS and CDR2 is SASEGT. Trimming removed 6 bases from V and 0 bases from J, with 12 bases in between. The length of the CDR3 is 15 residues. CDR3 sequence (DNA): TGTGCCAGCAGCGGCGGGGGGTATAGCAATCAGCCCCAGCATTTT. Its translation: CASSGGGYSNQPQHF.

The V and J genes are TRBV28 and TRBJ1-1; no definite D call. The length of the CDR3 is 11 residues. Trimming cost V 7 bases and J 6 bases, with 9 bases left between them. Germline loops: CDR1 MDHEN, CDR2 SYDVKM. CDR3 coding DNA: TGTGCCAGCAAGGGAGGCGCTGAAGCTTTCTTT. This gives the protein CASKGGAEAFF. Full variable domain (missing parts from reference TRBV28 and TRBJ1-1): DVKVTQSSRYLVKRTGEKVFLECVQDMDHENMFWYRQDPGLGLRLIYFSYDVKMKEKGDIPEGYSVSREKKERFSLILESASTNQTSMYLCASKGGAEAFFGQGTRLTVV.

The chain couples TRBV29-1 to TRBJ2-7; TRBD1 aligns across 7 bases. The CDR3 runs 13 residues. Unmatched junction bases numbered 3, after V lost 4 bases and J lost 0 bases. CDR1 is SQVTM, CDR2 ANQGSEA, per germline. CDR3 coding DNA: TGCAGCGTTGCGGGACAGAACTCCTACGAGCAGTACTTC. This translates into CSVAGQNSYEQYF.

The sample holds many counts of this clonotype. CDR3 coding DNA: TGCGCCAGCAGCTTTGTCGGTACCTACGAGCAGTACTTC. It encodes CASSFVGTYEQYF. The chain carries TRBV5-1 and TRBJ2-7; D is unclear. V dropped 2 bases and J dropped 2 bases, with 8 bases sitting between them. This CDR3 contains 13 residues. Germline V gene sequence: CDR1 SGHRS, CDR2 YFSETQ.

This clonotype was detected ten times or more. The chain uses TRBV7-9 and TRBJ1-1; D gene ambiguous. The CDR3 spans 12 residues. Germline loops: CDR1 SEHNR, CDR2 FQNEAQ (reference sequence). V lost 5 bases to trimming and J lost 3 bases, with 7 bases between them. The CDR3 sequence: CASSLHHTEAFF. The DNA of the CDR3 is TGTGCCAGCAGCCTACATCACACTGAAGCTTTCTTT.

The CDR3 protein is CASSLVHNTEAFF. In nucleotides, the CDR3 is TGTGCCAGCAGCTTAGTCCATAACACTGAAGCTTTCTTT. The chain employs TRBV7-9 and TRBJ1-1; D is undetermined. V dropped 1 base and J dropped 2 bases, with 5 bases sitting between them. This CDR3 is 13 amino acids long. The germline V gene has CDR1 SEHNR and CDR2 FQNEAQ (reference sequence). The full variable domain, in which reference TRBV7-9 and TRBJ1-1 provide the parts outside the CDR3, is DTGVSQNPRHKITKRGQNVTFRCDPISEHNRLYWYRQTLGQGPEFLTYFQNEAQLEKSRLLSDRFSAERPKGSFSTLEIQRTEQGDSAMYLCASSLVHNTEAFFGQGTRLTVV.